This TCR beta chain was captured by sequencing in a study of T cell responses to AZD1222 COVID-19 vaccine. V lost 8 bases to trimming and J lost 4 bases; unmatched junction nucleotides: 2. CDR3 length equals 12 residues. Whole-study findings and limits: There were mostly white British donors and more females than males, and clonal diversity was possibly underestimated. Researchers took repertoire samples only after the peak T cell response had come. Vaccine-associated CD4 TCRs ranged over spike, dominating at 160-218 and 743-854.

In regard to this clone: Antigen: not known.

Clones were read by immunoSEQ multiplex PCR, and TCRdb kept only the in-frame ones, dropping some. Found here are some 110,000 clones, 85% to 90% of them singletons; the top ten hold under 3.5%. V and J are TRBV12-3 or TRBV12-4 and TRBJ2-7; 10 nucleotides agree with TRBD1. The input for sequencing was peripheral blood, taken on day 0 of AZD1222 vaccination. This clonotype originated in an adult in good health. The CDR3 here is CASGTGAYEQYF. The CDR3 DNA sequence: TGTGCCAGCGGGACAGGGGCGTACGAGCAGTACTTC.